These 13 T cell receptor beta chains were sequenced from one sample in a study of T cell repertoires in cytomegalovirus infection. Each CDR3 protein gets one entry after TCRdb re-called the reads with MiXCR. The sample consists of hundreds of thousands of distinct CDR3 sequences, roughly 9.3% of them appearing once. Sequenced: PBMCs. Receptor source: a human donor in good health (CMV status not recorded). Some clones in this sample may be carry-over from other donors' samples.

This clonotype appeared many times. The CDR3 nucleotides are TGCAGTGCTAGTTTCAGGGACACTGCTTATAATTCACCCCTCCACTTT. It translates to CSASFRDTAYNSPLHF. This rearrangement joins TRBV20-1 to TRBJ1-6, with D possibly matching TRBD1 (6 bases). Germline loops: CDR1 DFQATT, CDR2 SNEGSKA (reference sequence). V lost 3 bases and J 4 bases, leaving 16 bases between the germline ends. This CDR3 spans 16 amino acids.

This clonotype was counted a few times. V gene TRBV2 combines with J gene TRBJ2-5; TRBD1 aligns across 9 bases. CDR1 is SNHLY, CDR2 FYNNEI, per germline. CDR3 size: 14 residues. V gave up 8 bases and J gave up 4 bases; unmatched junction bases: 8. The CDR3 DNA reads TGTGCCAGCGGGGGACAGGGAGGAGGAGAGACCCAGTACTTC. Amino acid sequence: CASGGQGGGETQYF.

V is TRBV18 and J is TRBJ1-1; 12 bases align to TRBD1. The CDR3 covers 15 residues. V lost 6 bases and J lost 11; bases outside the gene matches: 13. The germline V gene has CDR1 KGHSH and CDR2 LQKENI. CDR3 sequence: CASSPSPGQGAQAFF. The CDR3 DNA follows: TGTGCCAGCTCCCCCAGTCCGGGACAGGGGGCGCAGGCTTTCTTT. Combining the CDR3 with reference TRBV18 and TRBJ1-1 gives the whole variable domain NAGVMQNPRHLVRRRGQEARLRCSPMKGHSHVYWYRQLPEEGLKFMVYLQKENIIDESGMPKERFSAEFPKEGPSILRIQQVVRGDSAAYFCASSPSPGQGAQAFFGQGTRLTVV.

The chain is built from TRBV20-1 and TRBJ2-3; the D gene is possibly TRBD2 (7 bases). Trimming stripped 6 bases from V and 4 bases from J, with 14 bases between. The CDR3 totals 13 residues. Per the germline V gene, CDR1 is DFQATT and CDR2 is SNEGSKA (reference sequence). The CDR3 nucleotides read TGCAGTGCCCTTAGGGGGGGCGCAGATACGCAGTATTTT. Its protein is CSALRGGADTQYF.

This clonotype was recorded at least ten times. For the CDR3, the DNA is TGTGCCAGCAGCATCCTTAGCAGGGGTAACTCCTACGAGCAGTACTTC. Its protein product is CASSILSRGNSYEQYF. The chain carries TRBV7-2 and TRBJ2-7; TRBD1 is a possible D gene (6 bases). CDR3 length: 16 amino acids. V was cut by 5 bases and J by 0 bases, with 17 bases left in between. Germline lookup yields CDR1 SGHTA and CDR2 FQGNSA. Complete variable domain (other parts from reference TRBV7-2 and TRBJ2-7): GAGVSQSPSNKVTEKGKDVELRCDPISGHTALYWYRQSLGQGLEFLIYFQGNSAPDKSGLPSDRFSAERTGGSVSTLTIQRTQQEDSAVYLCASSILSRGNSYEQYFGPGTRLTVT.

This clonotype was seen only a few times. The chain is built from TRBV7-2 and TRBJ1-2; TRBD1 matches 11 bases. Germline V CDR1 and CDR2: SGHTA, FQGNSA. Losses at the gene ends were 5 bases for V and 5 bases for J; bases not matched to a gene: 7. The CDR3 runs to 15 residues. The CDR3: CASSADRGRGYGYTF. CDR3 coding DNA: TGTGCCAGCAGCGCGGACAGGGGGCGAGGTTATGGCTACACCTTC.

This clonotype was counted at least ten times. V and J are TRBV7-9 and TRBJ2-1; TRBD1 might be the D (6 bases). This CDR3 has 15 residues. From germline, CDR1 is SEHNR and CDR2 FQNEAQ (reference sequence). V was cut by 4 bases and J by 3 bases, with 13 bases left in between. The CDR3 sequence is CASSYPGHSYNEQFF. CDR3 in DNA: TGTGCCAGCAGCTATCCGGGACACAGCTACAATGAGCAGTTCTTC. The variable domain in full, completed from reference TRBV7-9 and TRBJ2-1, reads DTGVSQNPRHKITKRGQNVTFRCDPISEHNRLYWYRQTLGQGPEFLTYFQNEAQLEKSRLLSDRFSAERPKGSFSTLEIQRTEQGDSAMYLCASSYPGHSYNEQFFGPGTRLTVL.

Comment on this clonotype: Sequence at one end of the junction differs from germline and may be a read error. This chain links TRBV12-3 or TRBV12-4 with TRBJ1-1, with D tentatively TRBD1 (5 bases). CDR3 length: 15 residues. The CDR3 bases are TGTGTCAGCAGTTTCGGGGGGGGAAGCTACACTGAAGCTTTCTTT. Amino acid sequence: CVSSFGGGSYTEAFF.

This clonotype appeared many times. The J gene is TRBJ2-2, the V gene TRBV6-4; D perhaps matches TRBD1 (5 bases). CDR3 length equals 14 residues. Germline V gives CDR1 MRHNA, CDR2 SNTAGT. Trimming took 6 bases from V and 5 from J, leaving 13 bases between them. CDR3 sequence: CASSARDSTGELFF. The CDR3 DNA sequence: TGTGCCAGCAGCGCCAGGGATTCAACCGGGGAGCTGTTTTTT.

This clonotype was detected many times. The chain couples TRBV2 to TRBJ1-3; TRBD1 matches at 9 bases. Germline V lookup: CDR1 SNHLY, CDR2 FYNNEI. The V segment lost 5 bases and the J segment 1 base; nucleotides outside the gene matches: 6. The CDR3 length is 16 residues. The DNA for the CDR3 is TGTGCCAGCAGTCCCGGGACAGGGACTTCTGGAAACACCATATATTTT. This codes for CASSPGTGTSGNTIYF.

As concerns this clonotype: This may arise from a read error, as a much more abundant clone is one base away. This rearrangement joins TRBV5-1 to TRBJ2-7; a possible D gene is TRBD2 (5 bases). Germline V gene sequence: CDR1 SGHRS, CDR2 YFSETQ. V lost 3 bases to trimming and J lost 5 bases, with 9 bases between them. This CDR3 contains 12 residues. Here the CDR3 reads CASSSEAHEQYF. CDR3 bases: TGCGCCAGCAGCTCGGAGGCCCACGAGCAGTACTTC.

This clonotype occurred many times. V gene TRBV7-2 combines with J gene TRBJ1-5; the D is unclear. Germline CDR1 reads SGHTA; CDR2 reads FQGNSA. V lost 5 bases and J 9 bases, leaving 11 bases between the germline ends. The CDR3 covers 12 residues. CDR3 protein: CASSPTPGPQHF. The DNA of the CDR3 is TGTGCCAGCAGCCCAACCCCGGGGCCCCAGCATTTT.

This clonotype was found many times. The gene calls are TRBV7-9 and TRBJ2-1; D is tentatively TRBD1 or TRBD2 (6 bases each). Germline CDR1 SEHNR, CDR2 FQNEAQ (reference sequence). The V and J ends lost 7 bases and 1 base respectively, with 14 bases between them. The CDR3 is 15 amino acids. CDR3 bases: TGTGCCAGCAACCGAGGAGGGGGGTCCTACAATGAGCAGTTCTTC. Protein: CASNRGGGSYNEQFF.